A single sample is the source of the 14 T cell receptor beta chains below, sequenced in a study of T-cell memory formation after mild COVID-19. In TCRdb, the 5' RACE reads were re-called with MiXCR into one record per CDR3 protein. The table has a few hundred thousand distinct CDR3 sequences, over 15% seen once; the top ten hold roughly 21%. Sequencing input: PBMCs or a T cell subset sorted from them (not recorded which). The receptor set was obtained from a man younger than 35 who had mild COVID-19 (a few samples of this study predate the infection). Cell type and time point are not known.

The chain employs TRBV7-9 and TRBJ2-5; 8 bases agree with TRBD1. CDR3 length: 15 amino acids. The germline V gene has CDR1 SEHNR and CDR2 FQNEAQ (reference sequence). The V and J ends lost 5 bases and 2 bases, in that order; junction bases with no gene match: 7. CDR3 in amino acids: CASSPGTGGQETQYF. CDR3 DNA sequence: TGTGCCAGCAGCCCCGGGACAGGAGGGCAAGAGACCCAGTACTTC.

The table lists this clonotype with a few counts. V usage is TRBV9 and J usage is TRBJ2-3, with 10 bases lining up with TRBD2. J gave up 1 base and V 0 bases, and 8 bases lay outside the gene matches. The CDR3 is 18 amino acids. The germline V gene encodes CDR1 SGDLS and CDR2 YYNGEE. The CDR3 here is CASSVGLAGVRGTDTQYF. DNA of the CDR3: TGTGCCAGCAGCGTAGGGCTAGCGGGGGTACGTGGCACAGATACGCAGTATTTT.

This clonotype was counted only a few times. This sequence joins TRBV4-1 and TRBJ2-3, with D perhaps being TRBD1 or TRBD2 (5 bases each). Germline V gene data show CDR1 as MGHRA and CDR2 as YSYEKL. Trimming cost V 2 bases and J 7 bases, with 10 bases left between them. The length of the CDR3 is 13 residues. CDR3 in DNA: TGCGCCAGCAGCCAAACCGGGGCCTATACGCAGTATTTT. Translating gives CASSQTGAYTQYF.

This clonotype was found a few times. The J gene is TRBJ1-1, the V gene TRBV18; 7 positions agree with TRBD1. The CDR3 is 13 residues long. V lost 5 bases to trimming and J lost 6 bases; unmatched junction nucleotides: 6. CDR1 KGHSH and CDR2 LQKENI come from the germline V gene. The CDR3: CASSEQGMAEAFF. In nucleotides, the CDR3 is TGTGCCAGCTCAGAACAGGGGATGGCTGAAGCTTTCTTT.

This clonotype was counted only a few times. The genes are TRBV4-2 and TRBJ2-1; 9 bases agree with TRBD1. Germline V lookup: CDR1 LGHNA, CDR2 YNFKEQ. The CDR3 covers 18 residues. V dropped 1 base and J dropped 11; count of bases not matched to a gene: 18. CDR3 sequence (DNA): TGTGCCAGCAGCCAAGCCCCCCGAGGGGACAGGGCGCTCTGGAAGCAGTTCTTC. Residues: CASSQAPRGDRALWKQFF.

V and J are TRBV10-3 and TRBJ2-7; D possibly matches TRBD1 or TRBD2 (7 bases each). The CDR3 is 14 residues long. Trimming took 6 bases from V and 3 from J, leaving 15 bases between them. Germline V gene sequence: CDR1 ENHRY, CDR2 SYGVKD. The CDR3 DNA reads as TGTGCCATCAGGAGGGAGGGGGCGATCTACGAGCAGTACGTC. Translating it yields CAIRREGAIYEQYV.

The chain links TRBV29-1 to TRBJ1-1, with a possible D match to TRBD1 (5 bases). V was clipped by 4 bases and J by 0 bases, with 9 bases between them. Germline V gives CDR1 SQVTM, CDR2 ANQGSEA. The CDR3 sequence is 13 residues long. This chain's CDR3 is CSVAEGMNTEAFF. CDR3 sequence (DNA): TGCAGCGTTGCTGAGGGGATGAACACTGAAGCTTTCTTT.

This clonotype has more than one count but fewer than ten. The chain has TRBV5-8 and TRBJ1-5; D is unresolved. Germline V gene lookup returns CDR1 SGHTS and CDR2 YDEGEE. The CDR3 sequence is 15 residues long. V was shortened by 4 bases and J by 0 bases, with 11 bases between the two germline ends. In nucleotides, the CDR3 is TGTGCCAGCAGCGGAAGAATAATTAGCAATCAGCCCCAGCATTTT. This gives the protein CASSGRIISNQPQHF.

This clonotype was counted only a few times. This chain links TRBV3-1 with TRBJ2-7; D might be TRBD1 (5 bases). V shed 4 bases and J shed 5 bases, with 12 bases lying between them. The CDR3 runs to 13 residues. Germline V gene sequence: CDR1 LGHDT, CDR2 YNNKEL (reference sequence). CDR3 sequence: CASSPQGSHEQYF. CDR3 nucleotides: TGTGCCAGCAGCCCGCAGGGTAGCCACGAGCAGTACTTC.

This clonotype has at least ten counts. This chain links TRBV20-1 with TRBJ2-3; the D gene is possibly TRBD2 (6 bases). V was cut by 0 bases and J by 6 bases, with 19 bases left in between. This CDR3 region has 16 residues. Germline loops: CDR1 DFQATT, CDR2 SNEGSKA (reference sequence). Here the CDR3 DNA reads TGCAGTGCTAGAGATCTCGGGGGATTGGGCGTGGATACGCAGTATTTT. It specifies CSARDLGGLGVDTQYF.

The CDR3 reads CASSSQRTEAFF. In DNA form, the CDR3 reads TGTGCCAGCAGTTCACAGAGGACTGAAGCTTTCTTT. V usage is TRBV7-9 and J usage is TRBJ1-1; no definite D call. CDR1 is SEHNR, CDR2 FQNEAQ, per germline (reference sequence). The CDR3 has 12 residues. Trimming cost V 6 bases and J 5 bases, with 10 bases left between them.

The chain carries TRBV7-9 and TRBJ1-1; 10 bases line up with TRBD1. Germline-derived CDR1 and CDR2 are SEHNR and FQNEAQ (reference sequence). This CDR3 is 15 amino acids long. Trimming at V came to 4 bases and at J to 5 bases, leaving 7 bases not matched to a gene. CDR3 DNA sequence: TGTGCCAGCAGCTCAGCCGGGACAGGGGCGACTGAAGCTTTCTTT. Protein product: CASSSAGTGATEAFF.

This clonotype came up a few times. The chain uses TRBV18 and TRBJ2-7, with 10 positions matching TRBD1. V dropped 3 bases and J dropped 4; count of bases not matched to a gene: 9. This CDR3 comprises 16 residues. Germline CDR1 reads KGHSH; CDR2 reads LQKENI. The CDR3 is CASSPEPGTGVYEQYF. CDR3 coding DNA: TGTGCCAGCTCACCGGAACCCGGGACAGGGGTTTACGAGCAGTACTTC.

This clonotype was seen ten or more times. The CDR3 bases are TGTGCCAGCAGTCAGGGACGGCTAGGGACCATATATTTT. As protein: CASSQGRLGTIYF. The V call is TRBV27, the J call TRBJ1-3; D is possibly TRBD1 (5 bases). The germline gives CDR1 MNHEY, CDR2 SMNVEV (reference sequence). This CDR3 comprises 13 residues. Trimming cost V 5 bases and J 10 bases, with 15 bases left between them.